The rows below give T cell receptor beta chains drawn from one sample of a study of early T cells in non-severe SARS-CoV-2 infection. Using its own MiXCR run on the 5' RACE reads, TCRdb lists one record per CDR3 protein. The sample contains some 75,000 distinct CDR3 sequences, roughly 13% of which appear only once. Source material: whole blood. The receptors here all came from an adult who was a healthcare worker with PCR-confirmed SARS-CoV-2 infection or an uninfected control (not recorded which). Both conserved end residues are part of each CDR3. Each record gives: J gene, V gene, clone size, D gene, CDR3 protein, CDR3 DNA. The D gene is left open where the match is weak. A clone size is listed for some rows: how often the clone was seen (once, few, many), or a class if it is expanded.

j_call: TRBJ2-5
v_call: TRBV12-3/TRBV12-4
clone_size: many
d_call: -
cdr3_aa: CASRVSGSLETQYF
cdr3_nt: TGTGCCAGCAGGGTATCCGGATCCTTGGAGACCCAGTACTTC

j_call: TRBJ1-2
v_call: TRBV19
clone_size: many
d_call: -
cdr3_aa: CASTARVGADGYTF
cdr3_nt: TGTGCGAGTACGGCCCGGGTAGGGGCTGATGGCTACACCTTC

j_call: TRBJ2-3
v_call: TRBV5-4
clone_size: few
d_call: -
cdr3_aa: CASSPGERGRPSTDTQYF
cdr3_nt: TGTGCCAGCAGCCCGGGGGAGCGCGGTCGGCCTAGCACAGATACGCAGTATTTT

j_call: TRBJ2-7
v_call: TRBV30
clone_size: -
d_call: TRBD2
cdr3_aa: CAWRLAGAQEQYF
cdr3_nt: TGTGCCTGGAGACTAGCGGGTGCCCAAGAGCAGTACTTC

j_call: TRBJ1-6
v_call: TRBV18
clone_size: many
d_call: -
cdr3_aa: CASSPQGVYNSPLHF
cdr3_nt: TGTGCCAGCTCACCACAGGGGGTGTACAATTCACCCCTCCACTTT

j_call: TRBJ2-2
v_call: TRBV2
clone_size: many
d_call: -
cdr3_aa: CASSEEGPNTGELFF
cdr3_nt: TGTGCCAGCAGTGAGGAGGGGCCGAACACCGGGGAGCTGTTTTTT

j_call: TRBJ1-2
v_call: TRBV2
clone_size: few
d_call: -
cdr3_aa: CASERDRMYGYTF
cdr3_nt: TGTGCCAGCGAGAGAGACAGGATGTATGGCTACACCTTC

j_call: TRBJ1-2
v_call: TRBV12-3/TRBV12-4
clone_size: few
d_call: -
cdr3_aa: CASSFQGVYGYTF
cdr3_nt: TGTGCCAGCAGTTTTCAAGGAGTCTATGGCTACACCTTC

j_call: TRBJ2-5
v_call: TRBV29-1
clone_size: many
d_call: -
cdr3_aa: CSVEEVFETQYF
cdr3_nt: TGCAGCGTTGAAGAAGTTTTCGAGACCCAGTACTTC

j_call: TRBJ2-1
v_call: TRBV7-2
clone_size: -
d_call: -
cdr3_aa: CASSFQGRIDEQFF
cdr3_nt: TGTGCCAGCAGCTTTCAGGGACGAATTGATGAGCAGTTCTTC

j_call: TRBJ1-1
v_call: TRBV27
clone_size: many
d_call: -
cdr3_aa: CASSTGTHTEAFF
cdr3_nt: TGTGCCAGCAGCACAGGGACCCACACTGAAGCTTTCTTT

j_call: TRBJ1-6
v_call: TRBV5-6
clone_size: -
d_call: -
cdr3_aa: CASSHSNSPLHF
cdr3_nt: TGTGCCAGCAGCCACAGTAATTCACCCCTCCACTTT

j_call: TRBJ2-1
v_call: TRBV6-2/TRBV6-3
clone_size: -
d_call: -
cdr3_aa: CASRLIALLDNEQFF
cdr3_nt: TGTGCCAGCAGGCTCATAGCTTTGTTAGACAATGAGCAGTTCTTC

j_call: TRBJ1-2
v_call: TRBV4-2
clone_size: many
d_call: -
cdr3_aa: CASSQDLLAGSYYGYTF
cdr3_nt: TGTGCCAGCAGCCAAGATCTATTAGCAGGGTCCTACTATGGCTACACCTTC

j_call: TRBJ2-7
v_call: TRBV24-1
clone_size: few
d_call: -
cdr3_aa: CATSDQPMISYEQYF
cdr3_nt: TGTGCCACCAGTGACCAGCCCATGATCTCTTACGAGCAGTACTTC

j_call: TRBJ2-3
v_call: TRBV5-4
clone_size: -
d_call: TRBD1
cdr3_aa: CASKDRAGDTQYF
cdr3_nt: TGTGCCAGCAAGGACAGGGCGGGGGATACGCAGTATTTT

j_call: TRBJ2-2
v_call: TRBV4-3
clone_size: many
d_call: -
cdr3_aa: CASSQAGVNTGELFF
cdr3_nt: TGCGCCAGCAGCCAAGCGGGGGTGAACACCGGGGAGCTGTTTTTT

j_call: TRBJ1-6
v_call: TRBV7-9
clone_size: -
d_call: -
cdr3_aa: CASSLANNSPLHF
cdr3_nt: TGTGCCAGCAGCTTAGCTAATAATTCACCCCTCCACTTT

j_call: TRBJ1-1
v_call: TRBV6-2/TRBV6-3
clone_size: many
d_call: -
cdr3_aa: CATVGPGMNTEAFF
cdr3_nt: TGTGCCACGGTGGGGCCCGGAATGAACACTGAAGCTTTCTTT

j_call: TRBJ2-7
v_call: TRBV7-8
clone_size: few
d_call: TRBD1
cdr3_aa: CASSLPRGTGNFEQYF
cdr3_nt: TGTGCCAGCAGCTTACCTCGCGGGACAGGGAATTTCGAGCAGTACTTC

j_call: TRBJ2-1
v_call: TRBV5-1
clone_size: few
d_call: TRBD2
cdr3_aa: CASSLRLAGDNEQFF
cdr3_nt: TGCGCCAGCAGCTTGAGACTAGCGGGGGACAATGAGCAGTTCTTC

j_call: TRBJ1-3
v_call: TRBV6-6
clone_size: many
d_call: -
cdr3_aa: CASSASLASRGNTIYF
cdr3_nt: TGTGCCAGCAGTGCTTCTTTGGCCAGTCGGGGAAACACCATATATTTT

j_call: TRBJ2-2
v_call: TRBV7-2
clone_size: many
d_call: -
cdr3_aa: CASSRFTNTGELFF
cdr3_nt: TGTGCCAGCAGCCGATTTACGAACACCGGGGAGCTGTTTTTT

j_call: TRBJ1-1
v_call: TRBV5-1
clone_size: -
d_call: -
cdr3_aa: CASSLSGKSSGSTEAFF
cdr3_nt: TGCGCCAGCAGCTTATCAGGGAAGTCGTCGGGGAGCACTGAAGCTTTCTTT

j_call: TRBJ1-2
v_call: TRBV29-1
clone_size: few
d_call: -
cdr3_aa: CSVGEGYGYTF
cdr3_nt: TGCAGCGTTGGGGAGGGATATGGCTACACCTTC

j_call: TRBJ2-7
v_call: TRBV3-1
clone_size: few
d_call: TRBD1
cdr3_aa: CASSHEDRGESEQYF
cdr3_nt: TGTGCCAGCAGCCACGAGGACAGGGGCGAGAGTGAGCAGTACTTC

j_call: TRBJ2-6
v_call: TRBV12-3/TRBV12-4
clone_size: many
d_call: -
cdr3_aa: CASFDSSGANVLTF
cdr3_nt: TGTGCCAGCTTTGACAGCTCTGGGGCCAACGTCCTGACTTTC

j_call: TRBJ2-7
v_call: TRBV7-9
clone_size: many
d_call: -
cdr3_aa: CASSSYEQYF
cdr3_nt: TGTGCCAGCAGCTCCTACGAGCAGTACTTC

j_call: TRBJ1-2
v_call: TRBV7-2
clone_size: many
d_call: TRBD1
cdr3_aa: CASSLGGTGYGYTF
cdr3_nt: TGTGCCAGCAGCTTAGGGGGGACAGGTTATGGCTACACCTTC

j_call: TRBJ1-2
v_call: TRBV29-1
clone_size: few
d_call: TRBD1
cdr3_aa: CSVDDRGYGYGYTF
cdr3_nt: TGCAGCGTTGACGACAGGGGGTATGGCTATGGCTACACCTTC

j_call: TRBJ2-4
v_call: TRBV7-2
clone_size: -
d_call: -
cdr3_aa: CASSSAGNIQYF
cdr3_nt: TGTGCCAGCAGCTCCGCTGGGAACATTCAGTACTTC

j_call: TRBJ2-7
v_call: TRBV6-1
clone_size: few
d_call: -
cdr3_aa: CASSEPQNNVYEQYF
cdr3_nt: TGTGCCAGCAGTGAACCTCAGAATAATGTATACGAGCAGTACTTC

j_call: TRBJ1-2
v_call: TRBV12-3/TRBV12-4
clone_size: few
d_call: -
cdr3_aa: CASSPHPLLNYGYTF
cdr3_nt: TGTGCCAGCAGCCCCCACCCGCTTTTGAACTATGGCTACACCTTC

j_call: TRBJ2-1
v_call: TRBV5-1
clone_size: many
d_call: -
cdr3_aa: CASSDGTDHNEQFF
cdr3_nt: TGCGCCAGCAGCGATGGGACGGACCACAATGAGCAGTTCTTC

j_call: TRBJ2-3
v_call: TRBV5-5
clone_size: few
d_call: -
cdr3_aa: CASQYKRGVTQYF
cdr3_nt: TGTGCCAGCCAATACAAGCGAGGGGTTACCCAGTATTTT

j_call: TRBJ1-1
v_call: TRBV7-9
clone_size: few
d_call: TRBD1
cdr3_aa: CATLLGREGATEAFF
cdr3_nt: TGTGCCACCCTACTAGGTCGGGAGGGGGCCACTGAAGCTTTCTTT

j_call: TRBJ2-3
v_call: TRBV20-1
clone_size: many
d_call: -
cdr3_aa: CSARPTPDTQYF
cdr3_nt: TGCAGTGCTAGACCCACACCAGATACGCAGTATTTT

j_call: TRBJ1-1
v_call: TRBV6-2/TRBV6-3
clone_size: few
d_call: -
cdr3_aa: CASSYSRETETLNTEAFF
cdr3_nt: TGTGCCAGCAGTTACTCGAGAGAGACCGAAACACTGAACACTGAAGCTTTCTTT

j_call: TRBJ2-5
v_call: TRBV10-2
clone_size: many
d_call: TRBD1
cdr3_aa: CASSVVTGGRETQYF
cdr3_nt: TGCGCCAGCAGTGTAGTAACAGGGGGGAGGGAGACCCAGTACTTC

j_call: TRBJ2-1
v_call: TRBV7-8
clone_size: many
d_call: TRBD2
cdr3_aa: CASSLELAGGYNEQFF
cdr3_nt: TGTGCCAGCAGCTTGGAGCTAGCGGGGGGATACAATGAGCAGTTCTTC

j_call: TRBJ2-2
v_call: TRBV6-5
clone_size: many
d_call: -
cdr3_aa: CASSGDRWGSANTGELFF
cdr3_nt: TGTGCCAGCAGTGGGGACCGTTGGGGCTCAGCTAACACCGGGGAGCTGTTTTTT

j_call: TRBJ2-7
v_call: TRBV3-1
clone_size: many
d_call: -
cdr3_aa: CASSQVTGSDEQYF
cdr3_nt: TGTGCCAGCAGCCAAGTAACAGGGAGTGACGAGCAGTACTTC

j_call: TRBJ2-1
v_call: TRBV20-1
clone_size: many
d_call: TRBD1
cdr3_aa: CSAPGQARNEQFF
cdr3_nt: TGCAGTGCCCCCGGACAGGCCCGCAATGAGCAGTTCTTC

j_call: TRBJ1-1
v_call: TRBV4-2
clone_size: -
d_call: -
cdr3_aa: CASSQDAAGEAFF
cdr3_nt: TGTGCCAGCAGCCAAGATGCGGCAGGGGAAGCTTTCTTT

j_call: TRBJ1-4
v_call: TRBV2
clone_size: many
d_call: TRBD1
cdr3_aa: CASSEQGFETNEKLFF
cdr3_nt: TGTGCCAGCAGCGAACAGGGGTTCGAGACTAATGAAAAACTGTTTTTT

j_call: TRBJ2-1
v_call: TRBV3-1
clone_size: -
d_call: -
cdr3_aa: CASSQDAGGHNEQFF
cdr3_nt: TGTGCCAGCAGCCAAGACGCTGGCGGGCACAATGAGCAGTTCTTC

j_call: TRBJ2-2
v_call: TRBV10-2
clone_size: many
d_call: TRBD2
cdr3_aa: CASGGLAGGPIRSGELFF
cdr3_nt: TGCGCCAGCGGGGGACTAGCGGGGGGGCCGATAAGGTCCGGGGAGCTGTTTTTT

j_call: TRBJ2-7
v_call: TRBV6-2/TRBV6-3
clone_size: -
d_call: TRBD1
cdr3_aa: CASSSAGTGRREQYF
cdr3_nt: TGTGCCAGCAGTTCGGCCGGGACAGGGAGGAGGGAGCAGTACTTC

j_call: TRBJ1-5
v_call: TRBV19
clone_size: -
d_call: -
cdr3_aa: CASSMFGGDSNQPQHF
cdr3_nt: TGTGCCAGTAGTATGTTTGGAGGGGACAGCAATCAGCCCCAGCATTTT

j_call: TRBJ1-1
v_call: TRBV4-1
clone_size: many
d_call: -
cdr3_aa: CASRGPGSTEAFF
cdr3_nt: TGCGCCAGCAGAGGTCCGGGAAGCACTGAAGCTTTCTTT